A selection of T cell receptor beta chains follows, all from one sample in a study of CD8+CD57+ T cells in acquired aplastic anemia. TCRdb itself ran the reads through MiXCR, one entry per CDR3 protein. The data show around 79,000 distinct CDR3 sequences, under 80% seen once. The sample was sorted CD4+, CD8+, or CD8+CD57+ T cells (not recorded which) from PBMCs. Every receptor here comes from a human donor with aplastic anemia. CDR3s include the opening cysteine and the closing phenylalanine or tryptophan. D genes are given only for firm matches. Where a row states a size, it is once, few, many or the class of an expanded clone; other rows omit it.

CATSRDPTGNYGYTF	TGTGCCACCAGCAGAGATCCAACAGGGAACTATGGCTACACCTTC	-	TRBV15	TRBJ1-2	-
CARVVDRVNQPQHF	TGTGCTAGAGTCGTCGACAGGGTCAATCAGCCCCAGCATTTT	-	TRBV25-1	TRBJ1-5	TRBD1
CASSYQETQYF	TGTGCCAGCAGCTACCAAGAGACCCAGTACTTC	many	TRBV7-9	TRBJ2-5	-
CANKAGDHYEQYF	TGTGCCAACAAAGCGGGAGACCACTACGAGCAGTACTTC	-	TRBV10-3	TRBJ2-7	TRBD2
CASSEQQGGREQFF	TGTGCCAGCAGTGAACAACAGGGGGGAAGGGAGCAGTTCTTC	-	TRBV25-1	TRBJ2-1	TRBD1
CASSVAGLAGFEETQYF	TGTGCCAGCAGCGTAGCGGGACTAGCGGGATTTGAAGAGACCCAGTACTTC	-	TRBV7-9	TRBJ2-5	TRBD2
CASSAGSTTEAFF	TGTGCCAGCAGCGCAGGGTCGACCACTGAAGCTTTCTTT	-	TRBV9	TRBJ1-1	-
CAASSFTSGTNEQFF	TGTGCCGCCAGCAGCTTTACTAGCGGGACTAATGAGCAGTTCTTC	-	TRBV15	TRBJ2-1	TRBD2
CSAREDTQYF	TGCAGTGCTAGGGAGGATACGCAGTATTTT	-	TRBV20-1	TRBJ2-3	-
CAISKDSSYNEQFF	TGTGCCATCAGTAAGGACAGCTCCTACAATGAGCAGTTCTTC	-	TRBV10-3	TRBJ2-1	-
CASEEVGVKTDTQYF	TGTGCCAGCGAGGAGGTGGGAGTAAAAACAGATACGCAGTATTTT	-	TRBV25-1	TRBJ2-3	-
CSATGAGNYEQYF	TGCAGCGCGACCGGGGCAGGAAACTACGAGCAGTACTTC	-	TRBV29-1	TRBJ2-7	-
CSVKASYPAEAFF	TGCAGCGTTAAAGCCAGCTATCCGGCGGAAGCTTTCTTT	-	TRBV29-1	TRBJ1-1	-
CASSSGEYNEQFF	TGCGCCAGTTCGAGCGGGGAATACAATGAGCAGTTCTTC	-	TRBV10-2	TRBJ2-1	TRBD2
CASSLQGALGETQYF	TGTGCCAGCAGCTTACAGGGGGCGTTGGGAGAGACCCAGTACTTC	many	TRBV7-3	TRBJ2-5	TRBD1
CASGGQGSGYEQYF	TGTGCCAGCGGTGGACAGGGGAGCGGTTACGAGCAGTACTTC	few	TRBV2	TRBJ2-7	TRBD1
CATSRADTGELFF	TGTGCCACCTCTAGGGCGGATACCGGGGAGCTGTTTTTT	-	TRBV15	TRBJ2-2	-
CATSDPRGAADTQYF	TGTGCCACCAGTGACCCAAGAGGGGCCGCAGATACGCAGTATTTT	few	TRBV24-1	TRBJ2-3	-
CASSALGWAHTDTQYF	TGTGCCAGCAGTGCTCTAGGGTGGGCCCACACAGATACGCAGTATTTT	-	TRBV12-3/TRBV12-4	TRBJ2-3	-
CASSFSGGASQPQHF	TGTGCCAGCAGCTTTAGTGGGGGGGCGAGTCAGCCCCAGCATTTT	-	TRBV7-2	TRBJ1-5	-
CAISHEVNTEAFF	TGTGCCATCTCGCACGAGGTGAACACTGAAGCTTTCTTT	-	TRBV7-7	TRBJ1-1	-
CATSDSRHGRGGEQYF	TGTGCCACCAGTGATTCACGACACGGACGTGGGGGGGAGCAGTACTTC	-	TRBV24-1	TRBJ2-7	-